Sequencing of this TCR beta chain was carried out in a study of control samples from healthy donors and cancer patients (dated by TCRdb to 2020 to 2022). Library generation was performed with the immunoSEQ multiplex PCR assay. In its TCRdb copy, this immuneACCESS table keeps in-frame sequences only and misses some clones. Where compared with another copy, unresolved V genes explain less than half of these, and the others have no known cause. In all, the sample holds about 150,000 clones, and around 90% of those were seen once. 2% to 2.5% of the sample lies in the top ten. In the case of this clone: Its antigen is unknown. Per-base quality was not reported, and no clone a single base away is much larger than it.

The CDR3 covers 16 residues, taking in both the cysteine and the phenylalanine. Here the CDR3 DNA is all that survives: 48 bases in frame from base 1. For CDR1 and CDR2, the germline V gene lists ENHRY and SYGVKD. V and J are truncated by 8 bases and 0 bases respectively, leaving an intervening sequence of 14 bases. The chain is made from TRBV10-3 and TRBJ1-6, with TRBD1 perhaps the D gene, on 5 matching bases. The material sequenced was blood. This receptor was obtained from a woman in her 40s in good health. The CDR3 region reads CAIGDAGHSYNSPLHF. The nucleotide sequence is given as TGTGCCATCGGCGACGCAGGGCACTCCTATAATTCACCCCTCCACTTT.